The present T cell receptor beta chain was sequenced within a study of blood T cell repertoires in COVID-19 (dated by TCRdb to 2018 to 2020). As for the study more broadly: Samples from collaborators originated in the United States, Italy and Spain and spanned both the acute and convalescent phases of COVID-19. The prospective study material was composed of cDNA or gDNA derived from T cells, B-cell-depleted T cells, or PBMCs. Subjects who had been exposed to COVID-19, were actively infected with it, or had recovered from it provided the deeply sampled blood TCRbeta repertoires that made up the dataset. A freely available public database, intended as a resource for researchers studying the immune response to SARS-CoV-2, is where the repertoires were released. The samples were drawn from two sources: the first 160 participants of the ongoing ImmuneRACE study, and 1,200 or so subjects contributed by 6 global collaborators. Nearly every sample came with metadata listing a de-identified subject ID, COVID-19 status, age in years and sex. Where available, HLA class I and class II types were taken from metadata supplied by the sample provider and were not determined by assay-based typing. Paper-wide results and their limitations: The quantity of clinical and demographic metadata differed by source and by participant and was supplied without curation.

TCRbeta CDR3 regions were amplified from genomic DNA by means of the immunoSEQ Assay, a bias-controlled multiplex PCR. Per the authors' processing: Within the assay, amplification of reference gene primers was used to estimate how many nucleated cells each sample contained. To quantify the absolute abundance of each unique TCRbeta CDR3 rearrangement, sequence reads were collapsed and filtered. Productive Simpson clonality was computed per sample as the square root of Simpson's diversity index over productive rearrangements. TCRdb holds this immuneACCESS table with in-frame rearrangements only. Some clones are missing; in checked studies, unresolved V genes explain under half, and the rest has no known cause. That table gives V, J and clone size, and the DNA gave D and trimming. This sample gives approximately 340,000 clones in total; about four fifths of them show up just once. The ten largest clones capture 3% of the sample.

CDR1 and CDR2 (MDHEN, SYDVKM) derive from the germline V gene. V is pared back by 10 bases and J by 4 bases, with 16 bases lying between the germline termini. Reading from cysteine to phenylalanine, the CDR3 counts 13 amino acids. CDR3 DNA is the only sequence kept; it has 39 bases, read in frame from the first base. Collaborating institutions collected whole blood in K2EDTA tubes following their own protocols. Collaborator samples were shipped for TCRbeta analysis as frozen whole blood, isolated PBMCs, or DNA extracted from either sample type. This clone is a singleton in its sample. Its antigen is not yet known. No base quality values were provided; no much bigger clone lies one nucleotide off.

The TCR sequence derives from a man younger than 40 with active or convalescent COVID-19. The chain was built from TRBV28 and TRBJ1-2; the D gene is unclear. The sample was peripheral blood. The nucleotide sequence reads TGTGCCACTCACCTACGCGGAATCTATGGCTACACCTTC. It translates as CATHLRGIYGYTF.